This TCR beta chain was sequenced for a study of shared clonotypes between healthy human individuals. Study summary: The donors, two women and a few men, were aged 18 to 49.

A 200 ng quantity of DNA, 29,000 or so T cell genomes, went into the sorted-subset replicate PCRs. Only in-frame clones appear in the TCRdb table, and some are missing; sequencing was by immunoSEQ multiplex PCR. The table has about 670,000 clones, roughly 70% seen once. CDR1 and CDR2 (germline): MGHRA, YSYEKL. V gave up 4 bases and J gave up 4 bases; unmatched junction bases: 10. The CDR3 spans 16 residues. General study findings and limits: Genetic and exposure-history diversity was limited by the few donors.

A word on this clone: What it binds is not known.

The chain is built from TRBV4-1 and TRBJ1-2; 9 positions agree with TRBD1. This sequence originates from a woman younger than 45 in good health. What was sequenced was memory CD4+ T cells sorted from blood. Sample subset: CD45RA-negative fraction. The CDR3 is CASSPVQDRGPYGYTF. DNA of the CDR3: TGCGCCAGCAGCCCGGTCCAGGACAGGGGACCCTATGGCTACACCTTC.